The rows below give T cell receptor beta chains drawn from one sample of a study of prognosis after radiotherapy for stage I lung cancer. TCRdb redid the calling of the multiplex PCR reads with MiXCR, one entry per CDR3 protein. The data hold 59,000 or so distinct CDR3 sequences, with around 27% observed a single time. The sequencing here drew on PBMCs, taken before or after stereotactic body radiation therapy (not recorded which). The receptors were gathered from a donor aged 50 or older with non-small cell lung cancer. Both conserved end residues are part of each CDR3. D genes are given only for firm matches.

d_call	j_call	v_call	cdr3_length	cdr3_aa
-	TRBJ1-6	TRBV6-4	13	CASSDQGLTPLHF
-	TRBJ1-6	TRBV15	14	CATSQEGYWSPLHF
-	TRBJ1-6	TRBV3-1	17	CASSPGQTHGNNSPLHF
-	TRBJ2-7	TRBV20-1	14	CSARNTPRSYEQYF
-	TRBJ1-3	TRBV2	16	CASSDFGGASGNTIYF
-	TRBJ1-6	TRBV9	14	CASSVGGTFSPLHF
TRBD1	TRBJ2-5	TRBV6-2/TRBV6-3	13	CASSTDRAETQYF
TRBD2	TRBJ2-3	TRBV5-1	16	CASSLERGGGTDTQYF
-	TRBJ2-1	TRBV10-3	15	CAISGGGGDYNEQFF
-	TRBJ2-3	TRBV19	12	CASSIMADTQYF